This T cell receptor beta chain was recovered during a study of blood T cell repertoires in COVID-19. The CDR3 contains 14 residues. Germline CDR1 is MNHEY and CDR2 is SVGAGI. V shed 6 bases, J shed 7 bases, and the junction held 9 bases outside the gene matches. Under the authors' procedure: Cell counts per sample came from amplifying reference gene primers. Produced via immunoSEQ multiplex PCR; TCRdb's table is partial and in-frame only. Clone size and the V and J calls come from that table; the DNA yielded D and trimming. Of fewer than 250,000 clones listed, around 80% are singletons. The TCR comes from a human donor in a cohort sampled during active COVID-19. Sequenced sample: peripheral blood. This sequence joins TRBV6-5 and TRBJ1-2; 9 bases fit TRBD1. This CDR3 reads CASSRRQGEGGYTF. CDR3 sequence (DNA): TGTGCCAGCAGCCGCAGACAGGGGGAGGGTGGCTACACCTTC.